This TCR beta chain was identified in a study of molecular identifiers for immune sequencing clone quantification. Making the bulk TCR libraries relied on previously described methods and listed TCR primers. TCRdb fed the PCR reads into MiXCR, producing one record per CDR3 protein. The sample lists approximately 500,000 distinct CDR3 sequences, 20% to 25% occurring once. This clonotype was counted at least ten times. Researchers sorted naive CD8 T cells as cells that were CD8+CD4-CCR7+CD45RA+. The germline V and J ends were trimmed by 1 base and 7 bases, with 7 bases remaining between them. In germline, CDR1 is DFQATT, CDR2 SNEGSKA (reference sequence). This CDR3 is built from 11 residues.

The sequenced sample consisted of naive CD8+ T cells from blood, with Jurkat cell RNA spiked in. Subset noted: FACS-sorted CD8+CD4-CCR7+CD45RA+ naive T cells. This receptor was obtained from a human donor in good health. Some libraries in this study had Jurkat cell RNA spiked in. The chain is built from TRBV20-1 and TRBJ1-1, with a tentative D call TRBD1 (5 bases). The chain's CDR3 is CSARGDREAFF. Here the CDR3 DNA reads TGCAGTGCTAGAGGGGACCGTGAAGCTTTCTTT.